This is a list of T cell receptor beta chains from one sample in a study of T cells after yellow fever vaccination. MiXCR was run by TCRdb on the 5' RACE reads, yielding one entry per CDR3 protein. The repertoire holds roughly 250,000 distinct CDR3 sequences, with approximately 12% as singletons. Source: CD4+ T cells sorted from PBMCs, taken 45 days after the yellow fever booster vaccination. The source is a man younger than 40 who received the YFV17D yellow fever vaccine. CDR3s include the opening cysteine and the closing phenylalanine or tryptophan. Fields, in order: D gene, clone size, V gene, J gene, CDR3 protein, CDR3 DNA. D genes are given only for firm matches. For some rows the clone size is stated as once, few or many, or as a class when expanded; others skip it.

D: TRBD2; size: few; V: TRBV7-2; J: TRBJ2-1; CDR3: CASSSLAGVRYNEQFF; DNA: TGTGCCAGCAGCTCCTTAGCGGGAGTTCGGTACAATGAGCAGTTCTTC
D: TRBD2; size: few; V: TRBV20-1; J: TRBJ2-7; CDR3: CSASGLAGSPYEQYF; DNA: TGCAGTGCTAGTGGGCTAGCGGGAAGTCCCTACGAGCAGTACTTC
D: TRBD2; size: few; V: TRBV6-2/TRBV6-3; J: TRBJ2-1; CDR3: CASNKPQREKGEQFF; DNA: TGTGCCAGCAACAAGCCCCAGCGGGAGAAGGGTGAGCAGTTCTTC
D: TRBD2; size: few; V: TRBV20-1; J: TRBJ2-2; CDR3: CSARRAGGPGGELFF; DNA: TGCAGTGCTAGAAGAGCGGGAGGGCCTGGCGGGGAGCTGTTTTTT
D: NA; size: few; V: TRBV7-3; J: TRBJ2-4; CDR3: CASSTGGDIQYF; DNA: TGTGCCAGCAGCACTGGGGGAGACATTCAGTACTTC
D: TRBD2; size: NA; V: TRBV29-1; J: TRBJ2-5; CDR3: CSVASGRETQYF; DNA: TGCAGCGTTGCTAGCGGGAGAGAGACCCAGTACTTC
D: NA; size: NA; V: TRBV7-8; J: TRBJ2-3; CDR3: CASSLYVTGSTQYF; DNA: TGTGCCAGCAGCTTATACGTCACGGGAAGTACGCAGTATTTT
D: NA; size: few; V: TRBV20-1; J: TRBJ1-4; CDR3: CSARFKGIRGTNEKLFF; DNA: TGCAGTGCTAGATTTAAAGGAATAAGGGGGACTAATGAAAAACTGTTTTTT
D: TRBD2; size: few; V: TRBV12-3/TRBV12-4; J: TRBJ2-1; CDR3: CASSLELASEQFF; DNA: TGTGCCAGCAGTTTAGAACTAGCGAGCGAGCAGTTCTTC
D: NA; size: many; V: TRBV6-5; J: TRBJ1-1; CDR3: CASSYVQTGRGTEAFF; DNA: TGTGCCAGCAGTTACGTACAGACGGGCCGAGGGACTGAAGCTTTCTTT
D: NA; size: NA; V: TRBV7-2; J: TRBJ2-1; CDR3: CASRVQGLIHEQFF; DNA: TGTGCCAGCAGGGTCCAGGGGTTGATCCATGAGCAGTTCTTC
D: NA; size: few; V: TRBV7-3; J: TRBJ2-1; CDR3: CASSPATGEQFF; DNA: TGTGCCAGCAGCCCCGCAACAGGGGAGCAGTTCTTC
D: TRBD1; size: NA; V: TRBV24-1; J: TRBJ1-1; CDR3: CATSDSNDRGRVFF; DNA: TGTGCCACCAGTGATTCCAACGACAGGGGGCGAGTTTTCTTT
D: TRBD1; size: NA; V: TRBV6-5; J: TRBJ2-5; CDR3: CASSLNTGVVTQYF; DNA: TGTGCCAGCAGTCTTAATACAGGGGTGGTGACCCAGTACTTC
D: NA; size: few; V: TRBV20-1; J: TRBJ2-7; CDR3: CSAREGSGAYEQYF; DNA: TGCAGTGCTAGAGAGGGTAGCGGAGCCTACGAGCAGTACTTC
D: TRBD1; size: NA; V: TRBV4-3; J: TRBJ2-2; CDR3: CASSQDLPGQGTTGELFF; DNA: TGCGCCAGCAGCCAAGATCTCCCGGGACAGGGGACTACCGGGGAGCTGTTTTTT
D: NA; size: NA; V: TRBV15; J: TRBJ2-2; CDR3: CATTYAGTNTGELFF; DNA: TGTGCCACCACCTACGCGGGAACGAACACCGGGGAGCTGTTTTTT
D: TRBD2; size: NA; V: TRBV7-2; J: TRBJ2-3; CDR3: CASSLSGSWGDTQYF; DNA: TGTGCCAGCAGCTTAAGCGGGAGTTGGGGAGATACGCAGTATTTT
D: NA; size: few; V: TRBV27; J: TRBJ2-1; CDR3: CASSLSWAVYKDEQFF; DNA: TGTGCCAGCAGTTTATCGTGGGCCGTGTACAAGGATGAGCAGTTCTTC
D: NA; size: NA; V: TRBV15; J: TRBJ1-2; CDR3: CATSRDHDYGYTF; DNA: TGTGCCACCAGCAGAGATCACGACTATGGCTACACCTTC
D: TRBD2; size: few; V: TRBV3-1; J: TRBJ2-7; CDR3: CASSPRTSGSPYEQYF; DNA: TGTGCCAGCAGCCCCAGGACTAGCGGGAGCCCCTACGAGCAGTACTTC
D: NA; size: NA; V: TRBV6-5; J: TRBJ2-1; CDR3: CASSYSRRAVGGRGEQFF; DNA: TGTGCCAGCAGTTACTCAAGAAGGGCCGTAGGGGGGAGGGGTGAGCAGTTCTTC
D: TRBD1; size: many; V: TRBV12-3/TRBV12-4; J: TRBJ2-7; CDR3: CASSLGQGKQYF; DNA: TGTGCCAGCAGCCTGGGACAGGGAAAGCAGTACTTC